Described below is a single TCR beta chain sequence and its context. V lost 8 bases to trimming and J lost 7 bases; unmatched junction nucleotides: 8. This CDR3 has 15 amino acids. Germline loops: CDR1 LNHDA, CDR2 SQIVND (reference sequence). These data come from a study of blood T cell repertoires in COVID-19. Study overall: The United States, Italy and Spain were the sources of the acute and convalescent COVID-19 samples. In each case, the material was cDNA or gDNA derived from T cells, B-cell-depleted T cells, or PBMCs.

How the authors handled the data: The assay estimated nucleated cells by amplifying reference gene primers. TCRdb's table, derived via immunoSEQ multiplex PCR, lists solely in-frame clones and lacks some. The V and J calls and clone size come from that table; D and trimming were worked out from the DNA. The sample includes about 120,000 clones, less than 85% of them seen just once. Sequenced: peripheral blood. The origin of this receptor is an elderly woman with acute or convalescent COVID-19. This chain links TRBV19 with TRBJ2-1; 13 bases are shared with TRBD2. The CDR3 is CASCLGTSGKNEQFF. CDR3 nucleotide sequence: TGTGCCAGTTGCCTTGGGACTAGCGGGAAAAATGAGCAGTTCTTC.